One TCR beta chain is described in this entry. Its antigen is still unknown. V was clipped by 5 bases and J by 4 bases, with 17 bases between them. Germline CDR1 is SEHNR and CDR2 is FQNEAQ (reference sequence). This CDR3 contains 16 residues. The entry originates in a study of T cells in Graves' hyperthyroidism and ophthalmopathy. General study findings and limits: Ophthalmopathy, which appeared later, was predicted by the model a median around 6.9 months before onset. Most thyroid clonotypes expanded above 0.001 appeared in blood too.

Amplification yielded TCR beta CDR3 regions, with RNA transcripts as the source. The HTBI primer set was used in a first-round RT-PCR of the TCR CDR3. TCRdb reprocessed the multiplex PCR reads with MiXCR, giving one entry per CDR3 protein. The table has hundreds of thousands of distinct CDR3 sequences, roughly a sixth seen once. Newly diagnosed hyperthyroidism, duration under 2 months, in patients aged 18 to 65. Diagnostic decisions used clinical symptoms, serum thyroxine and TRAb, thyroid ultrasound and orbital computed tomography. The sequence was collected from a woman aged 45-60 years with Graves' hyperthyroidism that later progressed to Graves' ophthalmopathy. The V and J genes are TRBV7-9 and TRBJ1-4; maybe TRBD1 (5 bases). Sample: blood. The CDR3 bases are TGTGCCAGCAGCCCGATAATAACAGGAAATAATGAAAAACTGTTTTTT. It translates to CASSPIITGNNEKLFF.